This T cell receptor beta chain was documented in a study of cytomegalovirus exposure and HLA in healthy donors. Germline V gene lookup returns CDR1 SEHNR and CDR2 FQNEAQ (reference sequence). The CDR3 totals 15 residues. J lost 1 base, V lost 5 bases, and 3 bases had no gene match. The table lists this clone with a count of one. Repertoires were generated with immunoSEQ multiplex PCR, while TCRdb's copy carries only in-frame clones and drops some. The data contain around 300,000 clones, 65% to 90% of them singletons. This chain connects TRBV7-9 to TRBJ2-2; 8 nucleotides line up with TRBD1. This sequence originates from a woman aged 18-29 years in good health and CMV-seronegative. The sample consisted of PBMCs. CDR3 protein: CASSRTGLNTGELFF. The CDR3 bases are TGTGCCAGCAGCCGGACAGGGTTGAACACCGGGGAGCTGTTTTTT.